One sample yielded the 21 T cell receptor beta chains listed below, sequenced in a study of cytomegalovirus exposure and HLA in healthy donors. The data were produced by immunoSEQ multiplex PCR, yet TCRdb's version contains in-frame clones alone and is incomplete. The sample yields fewer than 400,000 clones, roughly 85% seen once. Sequencing used PBMCs. The receptors derive from a woman aged 18 to 35 in good health and CMV-seronegative.

This rearrangement joins TRBV18 to TRBJ2-7; 9 bases map to TRBD2. The length of the CDR3 is 15 residues. Germline-derived CDR1 and CDR2 are KGHSH and LQKENI. V was pared by 2 bases and J by 6 bases, with 8 bases of the junction left unmatched. CDR3 amino acids: CASSPGAGGALEQYF. CDR3 sequence (DNA): TGTGCCAGCTCACCAGGGGCGGGAGGGGCCCTCGAGCAGTACTTC.

The chain is built from TRBV5-1 and TRBJ2-7, with TRBD2 matching over 10 bases. The J segment lost 0 bases and the V segment lost 7 bases, leaving 10 bases of the junction unmatched. Germline CDR1 is SGHRS and CDR2 is YFSETQ. This CDR3 spans 16 amino acids. The CDR3 DNA reads as TGCGCCAGCCGCCTATCCCCTAGCGGGAGCTCCTACGAGCAGTACTTC. It specifies CASRLSPSGSSYEQYF.

CDR3 sequence: CASTPGTGGGYGYTF. Here the CDR3 DNA reads TGTGCCAGCACCCCGGGGACAGGGGGCGGGTATGGCTACACCTTC. The V gene is TRBV5-6, the J gene TRBJ1-2, with 12 nucleotides matching TRBD1. The CDR3 loop spans 15 amino acids. Unmatched junction bases numbered 8, after V lost 6 bases and J lost 5 bases. Germline V gene sequence: CDR1 SGHDT, CDR2 YYEEEE.

This chain connects TRBV6-1 to TRBJ2-3; 11 bases agree with TRBD2. CDR3 length: 15 amino acids. J was trimmed by 3 bases and V by 4 bases; bases with no gene match: 3. CDR1 is MNHNS and CDR2 is SASEGT in the germline V gene. For the CDR3, the DNA is TGTGCCAGCAGTGGACTAGCGGGATTTACAGATACGCAGTATTTT. Protein sequence: CASSGLAGFTDTQYF.

V and J are TRBV5-6 and TRBJ2-1; 7 bases agree with TRBD2. The CDR3 length is 15 residues. V lost 6 bases to trimming and J lost 4 bases; unmatched junction nucleotides: 10. Germline values: CDR1 SGHDT, CDR2 YYEEEE. CDR3 protein: CASTSLRERYNEQFF. The CDR3 bases are TGTGCCAGCACCTCCTTGCGGGAGCGGTACAATGAGCAGTTCTTC.

The chain joins TRBV18 to TRBJ2-7; TRBD1 is a possible D gene (6 bases). The CDR3 contains 14 residues. CDR1 is KGHSH, CDR2 LQKENI, per germline. Trimming stripped 1 base from V and 3 bases from J, with 10 bases between. CDR3 loop: CASSPRLDSYEQYF. The DNA of the CDR3 is TGTGCCAGCTCACCACGACTGGACAGCTACGAGCAGTACTTC.

The sample holds a few counts of this clone. The CDR3 DNA follows: TGCGCCAGCAGCCAAGATGGCGAGGACAATCAGCCCCAGCATTTT. Amino acids: CASSQDGEDNQPQHF. The V call is TRBV4-1, the J call TRBJ1-5; D is unresolved. Trimming cost V 0 bases and J 3 bases, with 9 bases left between them. Germline V gene sequence: CDR1 MGHRA, CDR2 YSYEKL. The CDR3 sequence is 15 residues long.

The V and J genes are TRBV14 and TRBJ2-7; the D gene is possibly TRBD2 (5 bases). This CDR3 has 15 amino acids. CDR1 and CDR2 from the germline V gene are SGHDN and FVKESK. V dropped 0 bases and J dropped 4 bases, with 13 bases sitting between them. The CDR3 DNA reads TGTGCCAGCAGCCAAGAAGGGAGACAACCGTACGAGCAGTACTTC. Amino acid sequence: CASSQEGRQPYEQYF.

Turning to this clone: This same CDR3 is encoded by further DNA sequences in the sample. The chain couples TRBV7-2 to TRBJ2-7, with D tentatively TRBD1 (6 bases). In germline, CDR1 is SGHTA, CDR2 FQGNSA. CDR3 size: 15 residues. The V and J ends lost 4 bases and 3 bases respectively, with 16 bases between them. The CDR3 nucleotides read TGTGCCAGCAGCTCACCTGGTGGGGGCCACTACGAGCAGTACTTC. Its translation is CASSSPGGGHYEQYF.

This clone was observed a few times. The chain recombines TRBV30 with TRBJ1-2; D remains ambiguous. Germline V gene lookup returns CDR1 GTSNPN and CDR2 SVGIG (reference sequence). V gave up 8 bases and J gave up 4 bases, with 8 bases separating them. CDR3 length: 10 residues. CDR3 coding DNA: TGTGCCAGAGACATCTATGGCTACACCTTC. Protein product: CARDIYGYTF.

This clone has just a few counts. The chain joins TRBV19 to TRBJ2-4, with D possibly matching TRBD1 (7 bases). Germline loops: CDR1 LNHDA, CDR2 SQIVND (reference sequence). The CDR3 length is 17 residues. The germline V and J ends were trimmed by 3 bases and 5 bases, with 20 bases remaining between them. CDR3 amino acids: CASSMLSWRGQENIQYF. The DNA of the CDR3 is TGTGCCAGTAGTATGTTATCTTGGAGGGGGCAAGAAAACATTCAGTACTTC.

This clone appeared once. The V and J genes are TRBV28 and TRBJ2-7; D is unresolved. The CDR3 runs to 14 residues. Per germline, CDR1 MDHEN and CDR2 SYDVKM. Trimming left V 5 bases short and J 3 bases short, with 14 bases between. CDR3 nucleotides: TGTGCCAGCAGTCTCGACACCTCTCGCTACGAGCAGTACTTC. Protein sequence: CASSLDTSRYEQYF.

The gene calls are TRBV28 and TRBJ1-5, with 7 bases that match TRBD1. V trimming: 3 bases; J trimming: 7 bases; junction bases outside the gene matches: 9. The germline CDR1 and CDR2 sequences are MDHEN and SYDVKM. The CDR3 spans 15 residues. The CDR3 coding sequence is TGTGCCAGCAGTTTGTTCGCCAGGGGGGACCAGCCCCAGCATTTT. Translation gives CASSLFARGDQPQHF.

This chain links TRBV7-9 with TRBJ2-7; D unclear. This CDR3 has 12 residues. V was trimmed by 5 bases and J by 4 bases, leaving 9 bases between them. Germline loops: CDR1 SEHNR, CDR2 FQNEAQ (reference sequence). In DNA, the CDR3 is TGTGCCAGCAGCCTAAGCAATTACGAGCAGTACTTC. It is translated as CASSLSNYEQYF.

The chain is built from TRBV6-5 and TRBJ1-2; D may be TRBD1 (5 bases). CDR1 is MNHEY, CDR2 SVGAGI, per germline. Trimming stripped 6 bases from V and 8 bases from J, with 19 bases between. The CDR3 has 14 amino acids. The CDR3 nucleotides read TGTGCCAGCAGCGGATGGGACGCCGGGGGGGGCTACACCTTC. Translated, it gives CASSGWDAGGGYTF.

V gene TRBV6-5 combines with J gene TRBJ2-1, with D possibly being TRBD1 (6 bases). The CDR3 is made up of 15 amino acids. CDR1 is MNHEY and CDR2 is SVGAGI in the germline V gene. The germline V and J ends were trimmed by 5 bases and 0 bases, with 11 bases remaining between them. DNA for the CDR3: TGTGCCAGCAGTCGACAGGAGAGCTCCTACAATGAGCAGTTCTTC. Protein: CASSRQESSYNEQFF.

This rearrangement joins TRBV11-2 to TRBJ2-1, with 8 bases matching TRBD1. The V gene's germline CDR1 is SGHAT and CDR2 FQNNGV. The CDR3 spans 15 residues. V lost 4 bases, J lost 2 bases, and 4 bases stayed unmatched. In DNA, the CDR3 is TGTGCCAGCAGCTACAACAGGGGGACCTACAATGAGCAGTTCTTC. Translating gives CASSYNRGTYNEQFF.

The chain has TRBV19 and TRBJ1-5, with TRBD1 matching 8 bases. The germline V gene has CDR1 LNHDA and CDR2 SQIVND (reference sequence). J was trimmed by 0 bases and V by 4 bases; bases with no gene match: 5. The length of the CDR3 is 16 residues. The CDR3 DNA is TGTGCCAGTAGTACCCGGACAGGGAGTAGCAATCAGCCCCAGCATTTT. Protein product: CASSTRTGSSNQPQHF. The full variable domain, in which reference TRBV19 and TRBJ1-5 provide the parts outside the CDR3, is DGGITQSPKYLFRKEGQNVTLSCEQNLNHDAMYWYRQDPGQGLRLIYYSQIVNDFQKGDIAEGYSVSREKKESFPLTVTSAQKNPTAFYLCASSTRTGSSNQPQHFGDGTRLSIL.

V usage is TRBV2 and J usage is TRBJ1-2; D not certain. CDR1 and CDR2 from the germline V gene are SNHLY and FYNNEI. V was trimmed by 4 bases and J by 2 bases, leaving 11 bases between them. This CDR3 spans 14 amino acids. The CDR3 protein is CASSVEGGNYGYTF. For the CDR3, the DNA is TGTGCCAGCAGTGTAGAGGGTGGGAACTATGGCTACACCTTC. Supplemented by reference TRBV2 and TRBJ1-2, the full variable domain reads EPEVTQTPSHQVTQMGQEVILRCVPISNHLYFYWYRQILGQKVEFLVSFYNNEISEKSEIFDDQFSVERPDGSNFTLKIRSTKLEDSAMYFCASSVEGGNYGYTFGSGTRLTVV.

V is TRBV28 and J is TRBJ2-7; 8 bases match TRBD2. Germline-derived CDR1 and CDR2 are MDHEN and SYDVKM. The CDR3 runs 15 residues. Trimming at V came to 5 bases and at J to 3 bases, leaving 9 bases not matched to a gene. CDR3 sequence (DNA): TGTGCCAGCAGTCCGAGTCTAGCGGGCGTCTACGAGCAGTACTTC. Translated: CASSPSLAGVYEQYF. The complete variable domain, with remaining parts taken from reference TRBV28 and TRBJ2-7, reads DVKVTQSSRYLVKRTGEKVFLECVQDMDHENMFWYRQDPGLGLRLIYFSYDVKMKEKGDIPEGYSVSREKKERFSLILESASTNQTSMYLCASSPSLAGVYEQYFGPGTRLTVT.

CDR3 loop: CASSLGTSGVQETQYF. The CDR3 DNA reads TGCGCCAGCAGCTTGGGGACTAGCGGCGTCCAAGAGACCCAGTACTTC. The chain recombines TRBV5-1 with TRBJ2-5; 10 bases fit TRBD2. The germline V gene has CDR1 SGHRS and CDR2 YFSETQ. CDR3 length: 16 amino acids. The junction had 3 bases not matched to a gene; V was cut back by 0 bases and J by 1 base.